This T cell receptor beta chain was recorded in a study of cytomegalovirus exposure and HLA in healthy donors. This clone was counted between two and nine times. Vbeta (60) and Jbeta (13) primers were used in the PCR. Clones were read by immunoSEQ multiplex PCR, and TCRdb kept only the in-frame ones, dropping some. The sample has around 85,000 clones, under 90% seen once. Germline V gives CDR1 GTSNPN, CDR2 SVGIG (reference sequence). The CDR3 runs to 14 residues. The V end lost 3 bases, the J end lost 4 bases, and 13 bases lay between the germline ends. The sequencing input was PBMCs. The sequence derives from a man between 45 and 60 years old in good health and CMV-seropositive. The rearrangement joins TRBV30 to TRBJ2-1; weak D call: TRBD2 (6 bases). The CDR3 loop is CAWSQASVYNEQFF. For the CDR3, the DNA is TGTGCCTGGAGCCAGGCTAGCGTGTACAATGAGCAGTTCTTC.